This T cell receptor beta chain was sequenced during a study of spatial heterogeneity in lung cancer. Regarding the study as a whole: In tumors, expanded intratumoral alpha and beta TCR counts tracked mutation counts.

The time point is: sample taken at primary tumor resection. The germline V gene encodes CDR1 SGHTA and CDR2 FQGTGA. CDR3 length equals 13 residues. Between the trimmed V and J ends, which lost 5 bases and 11 bases, there was a span of 18 bases. Each CDR3 protein gets one entry after TCRdb re-called the 5' RACE reads with MiXCR. Of about 4,000 distinct CDR3 sequences listed, approximately 10% were seen once; the top ten hold about a sixth. This clonotype was recorded a few times. Its antigen remains unidentified. The rearrangement links TRBV7-3 to TRBJ1-1; D ambiguous. This sequence originates from a female donor with early-stage non-small cell lung cancer. The sample here was lung tumor tissue, taken at surgery. The CDR3 loop is CASSLVGSGGAFF. In nucleotides, the CDR3 is TGTGCCAGCAGCCTCGTGGGGTCGGGAGGGGCTTTCTTT. Based on the CDR3 plus reference TRBV7-3 and TRBJ1-1, the full variable domain is GAGVSQTPSNKVTEKGKYVELRCDPISGHTALYWYRQSLGQGPEFLIYFQGTGAADDSGLPNDRFFAVRPEGSVSTLKIQRTERGDSAVYLCASSLVGSGGAFFGQGTRLTVV.